These 16 T cell receptor beta chains came from one sample sequenced in a study of T cell responses to AZD1222 COVID-19 vaccine. The data were produced by immunoSEQ multiplex PCR, yet TCRdb's version contains in-frame clones alone and is incomplete. Of some 150,000 clones listed, 94% are singletons. Sequences were derived from peripheral blood, sampled on day 0 of AZD1222 vaccination. These receptors came from an adult in good health.

The chain has TRBV18 and TRBJ2-7, with D possibly TRBD1 on 6 matching bases. Trimming removed 6 bases at V and 0 bases at J, with 9 bases between. The CDR3 is 13 amino acids. Germline CDR1 KGHSH, CDR2 LQKENI. The CDR3 sequence: CASSQGSSYEQYV. The DNA of the CDR3 is TGTGCCAGCTCGCAGGGGAGCTCCTACGAGCAGTACGTC.

V gene TRBV5-1 combines with J gene TRBJ1-1, with TRBD1 matching 8 bases. The CDR3 spans 14 residues. J gave up 4 bases and V 4 bases, and 6 bases lay outside the gene matches. The germline V gene encodes CDR1 SGHRS and CDR2 YFSETQ. The CDR3 region is CASSPDRVFTEAFF. The CDR3 DNA reads as TGCGCCAGCAGCCCGGACAGGGTGTTCACTGAAGCTTTCTTT.

The V and J genes are TRBV7-9 and TRBJ1-1; a weak D match, TRBD1 (5 bases). From germline, CDR1 is SEHNR and CDR2 FQNEAQ (reference sequence). CDR3 length equals 14 residues. Trimming cost V 3 bases and J 4 bases, with 12 bases left between them. CDR3 bases: TGTGCCAGCAGCTTGCAGGGATCGGGCACTGAAGCTTTCTTT. Translated, it gives CASSLQGSGTEAFF.

The chain is built from TRBV7-9 and TRBJ1-3; D uncertain. V lost 1 base and J lost 1, with 5 bases in between. Germline V CDR1 and CDR2: SEHNR, FQNEAQ (reference sequence). This CDR3 contains 14 residues. DNA for the CDR3: TGTGCCAGCAGCTTAGGCTTATCTGGAAACACCATATATTTT. Translated: CASSLGLSGNTIYF.

This chain joins TRBV7-6 and TRBJ2-3; TRBD1 agrees at 8 bases. V was pared by 4 bases and J by 5 bases, with 8 bases of the junction left unmatched. The CDR3 loop spans 15 amino acids. Germline loops: CDR1 SGHVS, CDR2 FNYEAQ. The CDR3 sequence is CASSSQRQGKDTQYF. Written as DNA, the CDR3 is TGTGCCAGCAGCTCCCAGAGACAGGGGAAAGATACGCAGTATTTT.

V is TRBV19 and J is TRBJ1-1, with TRBD1 matching 7 bases. The CDR3 contains 15 residues. Losses at the gene ends were 5 bases for V and 4 bases for J; bases not matched to a gene: 10. The germline V gene encodes CDR1 LNHDA and CDR2 SQIVND (reference sequence). The CDR3 region is CASSSYQGVGTEAFF. Here the CDR3 DNA reads TGTGCCAGTAGTTCATACCAGGGGGTGGGCACTGAAGCTTTCTTT.

V is TRBV4-1 and J is TRBJ2-7; no firm D call. This CDR3 is 14 amino acids long. V dropped 4 bases and J dropped 1 base, with 11 bases sitting between them. Germline V gene data show CDR1 as MGHRA and CDR2 as YSYEKL. CDR3 sequence: CASSLNEWSYEQYV. The CDR3, as DNA: TGCGCCAGCAGCCTCAATGAGTGGTCCTACGAGCAGTACGTC.

The chain joins TRBV5-1 to TRBJ2-3; D unclear. Looked up from germline, CDR1 is SGHRS and CDR2 is YFSETQ. This CDR3 contains 15 residues. Trimming removed 4 bases from V and 1 base from J, with 13 bases in between. The CDR3 loop is CASSTAVVGTDTQYF. In DNA form, the CDR3 reads TGCGCCAGCAGCACAGCTGTTGTTGGCACAGATACGCAGTATTTT.

This rearrangement joins TRBV6-5 to TRBJ2-2; D unclear. The germline V gene encodes CDR1 MNHEY and CDR2 SVGAGI. The V end was cut by 9 bases, the J end by 6 bases, with 11 bases between. The CDR3 sequence is 12 residues long. In DNA, the CDR3 is TGTGCCAGTACCATCGCGTCCGGGGAGCTGTTTTTT. This sequence encodes CASTIASGELFF.

The chain recombines TRBV18 with TRBJ2-7, with D unclear. With 0 bases removed from V and 5 bases from J, the gap between germline ends came to 8 bases. The CDR3 has 13 residues. Looked up from germline, CDR1 is KGHSH and CDR2 is LQKENI. The CDR3 region is CASSPPAGNEQYV. As DNA, the CDR3 is TGTGCCAGCTCACCACCAGCAGGCAACGAGCAGTACGTC.

This clone came up once. The V call is TRBV19, the J call TRBJ1-1; D unclear. Germline-derived CDR1 and CDR2 are LNHDA and SQIVND (reference sequence). With 5 bases removed from V and 10 bases from J, the gap between germline ends came to 11 bases. CDR3 length: 11 amino acids. The CDR3 region is CASSAPDAAFF. CDR3 DNA: TGTGCCAGTAGTGCCCCAGATGCAGCTTTCTTT.

The V call is TRBV6-1, the J call TRBJ1-4; D is undetermined. Germline CDR1 and CDR2: MNHNS and SASEGT. Trimming pared 1 base from V and 7 bases from J, leaving 19 bases between. This CDR3 contains 17 residues. The CDR3 bases are TGTGCCAGCAGTGAAGGGCCTACTTCAACTAATAGTGAAAAACTGTTTTTT. Translating gives CASSEGPTSTNSEKLFF.

This clone occurred a few times. CDR3 protein: CASSERGLSSTDTQYF. CDR3 nucleotide sequence: TGTGCCAGCAGTGAAAGAGGGCTATCAAGCACAGATACGCAGTATTTT. V gene TRBV2 combines with J gene TRBJ2-3, with a weak D call TRBD2 (5 bases). V gave up 2 bases and J gave up 0 bases, with 12 bases separating them. The CDR3 length is 16 residues. CDR1 and CDR2 from the germline V gene are SNHLY and FYNNEI. The whole variable domain, filled in from reference TRBV2 and TRBJ2-3, reads EPEVTQTPSHQVTQMGQEVILRCVPISNHLYFYWYRQILGQKVEFLVSFYNNEISEKSEIFDDQFSVERPDGSNFTLKIRSTKLEDSAMYFCASSERGLSSTDTQYFGPGTRLTVL.

This clone appeared once. This sequence joins TRBV28 and TRBJ1-6, with D possibly TRBD1 on 6 matching bases. CDR3 size: 15 residues. Germline V gene lookup returns CDR1 MDHEN and CDR2 SYDVKM. V lost 0 bases, J lost 11 bases, and 14 bases lay in between. The DNA for the CDR3 is TGTGCCAGCAGTTTATGGGAGGGGGGTCGAACACCCCTCCACTTT. This encodes CASSLWEGGRTPLHF.

This chain uses TRBV15 with TRBJ1-5, with D hard to call. CDR1 is LNHNV, CDR2 YYDKDF, per germline (reference sequence). The CDR3 runs 13 residues. With 0 bases removed from V and 10 bases from J, the gap between germline ends came to 10 bases. The CDR3 region has the DNA TGTGCCACCAGCAGAGATGCAGGAACTCCCCAGCATTTT. It translates to CATSRDAGTPQHF.

The V call is TRBV6-5, the J call TRBJ2-6; D gene ambiguous. The V and J ends lost 3 bases and 4 bases respectively, with 10 bases between them. Germline assignment: CDR1 MNHEY and CDR2 SVGAGI. There are 15 residues in the CDR3. The CDR3 region is CASSYGRLGANVLTF. The CDR3 DNA is TGTGCCAGCAGTTATGGCAGGCTCGGGGCCAACGTCCTGACTTTC.